The text below deals with one T cell receptor beta chain. Its matching antigen is unknown. This specimen belongs to a study of T cell responses to AZD1222 COVID-19 vaccine. Here immunoSEQ multiplex PCR was the method, and the copy in TCRdb shows in-frame clones only, minus some. The table records tens of thousands of clones, 65% to 85% of them present only once. General study points: Spike-spanning, vaccine-associated CD4 TCRs were dominant at 160-218 and 743-854. Clonal diversity was possibly underestimated; the donors were predominantly white British and more often female. Only a handful of AZD1222 recipients, roughly 6 in all, had baseline seropositivity.

J lost 6 bases, V lost 8 bases, and 12 bases had no gene match. The germline CDR1 and CDR2 sequences are MNHEY and SMNVEV (reference sequence). The CDR3 has 14 amino acids. The material sequenced was peripheral blood, taken 28 days after the second AZD1222 dose. The chain uses TRBV27 and TRBJ2-7; 8 bases align to TRBD1. This receptor was identified in an adult who received the AZD1222 COVID-19 vaccine. CDR3 DNA: TGTGCCAGCCAAAAAAGAGGGACAGGTGTCGAGCAGTACTTC. Protein sequence: CASQKRGTGVEQYF.